This T cell receptor beta chain appears in the sequencing data of a study of blood T cell repertoires in COVID-19. The sample holds one count of this clone. The CDR3 runs 14 residues. The V gene's germline CDR1 is SGDLS and CDR2 YYNGEE. V lost 4 bases to trimming and J lost 0 bases; unmatched junction nucleotides: 3. Generated by immunoSEQ multiplex PCR, the TCRdb table keeps only in-frame clones and is missing some. Among some 200,000 clones listed, roughly nine tenths were seen once. The gene calls are TRBV9 and TRBJ2-7, with TRBD1 identical over 8 bases. Source material: peripheral blood. The receptor comes from a woman between 50 and 59 years old with acute or convalescent COVID-19. The chain's CDR3 is CASSRTGSSYEQYF. In DNA, the CDR3 is TGTGCCAGCAGCCGGACAGGGAGCTCCTACGAGCAGTACTTC.